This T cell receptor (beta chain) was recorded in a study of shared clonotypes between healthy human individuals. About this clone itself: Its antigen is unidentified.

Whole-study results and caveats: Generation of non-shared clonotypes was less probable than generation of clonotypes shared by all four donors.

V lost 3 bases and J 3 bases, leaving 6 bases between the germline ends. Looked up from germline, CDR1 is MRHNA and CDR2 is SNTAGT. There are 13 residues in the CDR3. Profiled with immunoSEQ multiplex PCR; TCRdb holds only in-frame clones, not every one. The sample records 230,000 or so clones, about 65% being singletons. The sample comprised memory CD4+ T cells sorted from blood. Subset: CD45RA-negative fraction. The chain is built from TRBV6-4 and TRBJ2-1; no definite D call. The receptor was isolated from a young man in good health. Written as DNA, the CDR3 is TGTGCCAGCAGTGAGGACCGCTACAATGAGCAGTTCTTC. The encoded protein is CASSEDRYNEQFF.